This T cell receptor beta chain was captured by sequencing in a study of blood T cell repertoires in COVID-19. In the study overall: Acute and convalescent COVID-19 samples came from the United States, Italy and Spain. In each case, the material was cDNA or gDNA derived from T cells, B-cell-depleted T cells, or PBMCs.

Authors' methods: For nucleated cells, counts were estimated from reference gene primer amplification. Repertoires were generated with immunoSEQ multiplex PCR, while TCRdb's copy carries only in-frame clones and drops some. The V and J calls and clone size come from that table; D and trimming were worked out from the DNA. The profile shows 150,000 or so clones, about nine tenths of them singletons. The V segment lost 6 bases and the J segment 2 bases; nucleotides outside the gene matches: 9. Per the germline V gene, CDR1 is KGHSH and CDR2 is LQKENI. The CDR3 extends over 15 amino acids. The sequence was obtained from a woman in her forties or fifties with acute or convalescent COVID-19. Sequencing was performed on peripheral blood. The chain couples TRBV18 to TRBJ2-5; 7 nucleotides line up with TRBD1. CDR3 region: CASSPRDRHQETQYF. CDR3 sequence (DNA): TGTGCCAGCTCCCCCCGGGACAGACATCAAGAGACCCAGTACTTC.